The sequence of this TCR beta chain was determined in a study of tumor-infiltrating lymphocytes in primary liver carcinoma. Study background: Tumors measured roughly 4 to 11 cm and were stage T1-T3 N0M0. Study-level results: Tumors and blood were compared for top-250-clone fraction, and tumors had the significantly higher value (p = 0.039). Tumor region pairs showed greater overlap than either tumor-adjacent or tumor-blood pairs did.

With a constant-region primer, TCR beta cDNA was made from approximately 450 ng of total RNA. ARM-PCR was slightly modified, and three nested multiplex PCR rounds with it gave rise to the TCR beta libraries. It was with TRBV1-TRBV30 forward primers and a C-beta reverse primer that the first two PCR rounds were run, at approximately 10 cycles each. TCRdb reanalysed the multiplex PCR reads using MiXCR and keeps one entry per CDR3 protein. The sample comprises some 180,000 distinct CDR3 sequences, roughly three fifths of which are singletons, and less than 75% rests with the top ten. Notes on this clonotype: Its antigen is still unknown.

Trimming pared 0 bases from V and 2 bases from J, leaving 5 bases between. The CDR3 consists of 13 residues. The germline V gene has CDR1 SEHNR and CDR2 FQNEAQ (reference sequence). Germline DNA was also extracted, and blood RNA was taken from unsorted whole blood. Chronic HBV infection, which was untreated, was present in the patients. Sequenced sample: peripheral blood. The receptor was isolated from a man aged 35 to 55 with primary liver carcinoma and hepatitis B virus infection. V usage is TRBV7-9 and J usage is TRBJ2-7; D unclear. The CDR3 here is CASSLAPTYEQYF. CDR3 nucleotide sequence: TGTGCCAGCAGCTTAGCCCCTACCTACGAGCAGTACTTC. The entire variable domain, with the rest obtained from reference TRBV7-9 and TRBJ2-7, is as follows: DTGVSQNPRHKITKRGQNVTFRCDPISEHNRLYWYRQTLGQGPEFLTYFQNEAQLEKSRLLSDRFSAERPKGSFSTLEIQRTEQGDSAMYLCASSLAPTYEQYFGPGTRLTVT.